This TCR beta chain was found in a study of PD-1 blockade in mismatch repair-deficient tumors (dated by TCRdb to the late 2010s). Background for the entire study: Between late 2013 and 2016, the trial enrolled approximately 86 consecutive patients with roughly twelve types of mismatch repair-deficient cancer, all of whom had received prior treatment and were progressing. Tumor-associated T cell clones in the peripheral blood of patients responding to PD-1 blockade were tracked using deep sequencing of TCR CDR3 regions. The research as a whole found: Rapid expansion after pembrolizumab followed by contraction, generally before radiologic responses, was shown by tumor-resident clones, which were often undetectable in blood before treatment.

Libraries were prepared through the immunoSEQ multiplex PCR assay. TCRdb carries this immuneACCESS record with in-frame sequences only. Its versions omit some clonotypes, under half of them owing to an unresolved V gene in the studies checked, with the rest unexplained. This sample is represented by tens of thousands of clones; 84% of them were singletons. Of the sample, about 3% falls within the top ten clones. About this clone: Its cognate antigen has yet to be identified. Nothing much larger sits one base from this clone, and base qualities are not available.

Read against the paper, the sample's time point label means: peripheral blood before pembrolizumab. For every enrolled patient, mismatch repair deficiency was confirmed by either polymerase chain reaction or immunohistochemistry. TCR sequencing was carried out for three patients who responded to pembrolizumab therapy. The phase II trial prospectively evaluated PD-1 blockade with pembrolizumab in advanced mismatch repair-deficient cancers, independent of tissue of origin. Serial peripheral blood T cell samples were collected before and at multiple times after starting PD-1 blockade. Blood sampling time points were reported as weeks after the first dose of pembrolizumab. Material: PBMCs, obtained before pembrolizumab treatment. The clonotype comes from an adult with mismatch repair-deficient cancer.

The bases are TGCGCCAGCAGCCTGCAGACTGCTGGGGCCAACGTCCTGACTTTC. Its translation is CASSLQTAGANVLTF. The chain employs TRBV5-1 and TRBJ2-6; no D gene is confidently identified. Deletion took 4 bases off V and 2 bases off J, with a span of 10 bases between the germline ends. From the cysteine through the phenylalanine, the CDR3 covers 15 amino acids. The retained sequence is limited to the CDR3, 45 bases, with the frame set at the first base. CDR1 SGHRS and CDR2 YFSETQ are derived from the germline V gene.